These 5 T cell receptor beta chains were all obtained from the same sample, sequenced in a study of cytomegalovirus exposure and HLA in healthy donors. The repertoire was sequenced with immunoSEQ multiplex PCR; TCRdb's copy has only in-frame clones and lacks some. The data contain about 200,000 clones, approximately 80% of them seen just once; the ten biggest clones take up roughly an eighth. Sequenced: PBMCs. Receptors originate from a woman aged 25 to 39 in good health and CMV-seropositive.

Details on this clone: One end of the junction does not line up with germline, which may come from a read error. The chain carries TRBV5-1 and TRBJ2-5, with a weak D call TRBD1 (6 bases). The V gene's germline CDR1 is SGHRS and CDR2 YFSETQ. This CDR3 comprises 16 residues. CDR3 nucleotides: TGCGCCAGCAGCTACCCGTTACAGGGTAACCAAGGGACCCAGTACTTC. It codes for CASSYPLQGNQGTQYF. The full variable domain, its missing parts supplied by reference TRBV5-1 and TRBJ2-5, is KAGVTQTPRYLIKTRGQQVTLSCSPISGHRSVSWYQQTPGQGLQFLFEYFSETQRNKGNFPGRFSGRQFSNSRSEMNVSTLELGDSALYLCASSYPLQGNQGTQYFGPGTRLLVL.

This chain connects TRBV5-1 to TRBJ1-2, with a possible D match to TRBD1 (5 bases). Trimming stripped 1 base from V and 3 bases from J, with 16 bases between. Per the germline V gene, CDR1 is SGHRS and CDR2 is YFSETQ. The CDR3 spans 16 residues. Here the CDR3 DNA reads TGCGCCAGCAGCTTGAACCGACAGAATTCCTACTATGGCTACACCTTC. Translating gives CASSLNRQNSYYGYTF.

The rearrangement links TRBV5-5 to TRBJ1-2, with 7 bases lining up with TRBD1. The V gene's germline CDR1 is SGHKS and CDR2 YYEKEE (reference sequence). The CDR3 has 17 residues. After removal of 0 bases from V and 4 bases from J, the junction contained 12 bases not matched to a gene. The DNA for the CDR3 is TGTGCCAGCAGCTTGGAGGGGGCAGAGCTCGGTCTCTATGGCTACACCTTC. Translation gives CASSLEGAELGLYGYTF.

This chain links TRBV29-1 with TRBJ1-2; 7 nucleotides agree with TRBD1. This CDR3 spans 13 amino acids. CDR1 is SQVTM and CDR2 is ANQGSEA in the germline V gene. Trimming cost V 5 bases and J 5 bases; bases outside gene matches: 8. CDR3 residues: CSVSPDRVYGYTF. In DNA, the CDR3 is TGCAGCGTTTCCCCAGACAGGGTATATGGCTACACCTTC.

The chain uses TRBV9 and TRBJ2-6; 8 bases align to TRBD1. This CDR3 comprises 18 residues. Germline V gene sequence: CDR1 SGDLS, CDR2 YYNGEE. V shed 0 bases, J shed 2 bases, and the junction held 7 bases outside the gene matches. The DNA of the CDR3 is TGTGCCAGCAGCGTAGATCCAGGGGGCGTAACTGGGGCCAACGTCCTGACTTTC. It translates to CASSVDPGGVTGANVLTF.